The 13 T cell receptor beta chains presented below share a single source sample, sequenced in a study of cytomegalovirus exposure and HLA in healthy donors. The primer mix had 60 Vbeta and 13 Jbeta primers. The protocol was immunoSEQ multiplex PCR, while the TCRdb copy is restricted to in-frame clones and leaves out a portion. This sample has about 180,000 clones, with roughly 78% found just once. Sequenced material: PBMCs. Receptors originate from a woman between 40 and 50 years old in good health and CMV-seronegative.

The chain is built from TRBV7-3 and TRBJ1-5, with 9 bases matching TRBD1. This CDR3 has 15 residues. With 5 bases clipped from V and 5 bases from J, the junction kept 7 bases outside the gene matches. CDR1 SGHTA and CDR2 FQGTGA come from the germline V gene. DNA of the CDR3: TGTGCCAGCAGCCCTACCACAGGGGGCGATCAGCCCCAGCATTTT. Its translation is CASSPTTGGDQPQHF.

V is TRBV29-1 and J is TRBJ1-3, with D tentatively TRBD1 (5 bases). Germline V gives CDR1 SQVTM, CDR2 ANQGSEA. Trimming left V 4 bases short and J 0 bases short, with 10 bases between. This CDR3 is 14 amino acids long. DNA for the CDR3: TGCAGCGTTGCCGGAGGGGTCTCTGGAAACACCATATATTTT. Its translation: CSVAGGVSGNTIYF.

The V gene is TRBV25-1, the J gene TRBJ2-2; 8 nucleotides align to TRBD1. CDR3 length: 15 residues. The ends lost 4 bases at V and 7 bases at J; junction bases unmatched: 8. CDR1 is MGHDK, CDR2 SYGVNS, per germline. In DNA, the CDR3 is TGTGCCAGCAGTGGAACGACAGGGGCGAACGGGGAGCTGTTTTTT. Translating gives CASSGTTGANGELFF.

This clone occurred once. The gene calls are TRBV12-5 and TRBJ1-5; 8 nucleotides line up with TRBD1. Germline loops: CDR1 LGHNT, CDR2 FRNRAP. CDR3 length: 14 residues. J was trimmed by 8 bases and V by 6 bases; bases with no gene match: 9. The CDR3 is CASGIDPGGKPQHF. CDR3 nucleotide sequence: TGTGCTAGTGGCATTGATCCAGGGGGCAAGCCCCAGCATTTT.

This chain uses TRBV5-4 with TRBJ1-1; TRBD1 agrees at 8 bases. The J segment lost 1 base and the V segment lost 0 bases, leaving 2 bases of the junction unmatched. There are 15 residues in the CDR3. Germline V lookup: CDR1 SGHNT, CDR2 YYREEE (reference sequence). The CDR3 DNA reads TGTGCCAGCAGCTTGGATCAGGGGGCGAACACTGAAGCTTTCTTT. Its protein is CASSLDQGANTEAFF.

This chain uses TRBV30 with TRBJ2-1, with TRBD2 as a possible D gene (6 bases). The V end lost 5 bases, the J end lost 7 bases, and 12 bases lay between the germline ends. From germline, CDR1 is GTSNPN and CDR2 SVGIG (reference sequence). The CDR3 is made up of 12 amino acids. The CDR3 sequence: CAWDRDLNEQFF. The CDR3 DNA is TGTGCCTGGGACCGGGACTTAAATGAGCAGTTCTTC.

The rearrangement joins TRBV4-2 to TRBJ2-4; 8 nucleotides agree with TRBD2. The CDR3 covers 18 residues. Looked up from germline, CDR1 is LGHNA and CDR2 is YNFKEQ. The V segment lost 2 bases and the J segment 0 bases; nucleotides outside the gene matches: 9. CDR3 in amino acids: CASSQPQLAALAKNIQYF. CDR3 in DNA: TGTGCCAGCAGCCAACCTCAACTAGCGGCCTTAGCCAAAAACATTCAGTACTTC.

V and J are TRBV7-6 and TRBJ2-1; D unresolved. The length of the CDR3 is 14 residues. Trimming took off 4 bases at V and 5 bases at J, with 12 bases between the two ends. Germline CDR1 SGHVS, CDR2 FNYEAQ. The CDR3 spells CASSSEATHNEQFF. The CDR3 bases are TGTGCCAGCAGCTCAGAGGCGACCCACAATGAGCAGTTCTTC.

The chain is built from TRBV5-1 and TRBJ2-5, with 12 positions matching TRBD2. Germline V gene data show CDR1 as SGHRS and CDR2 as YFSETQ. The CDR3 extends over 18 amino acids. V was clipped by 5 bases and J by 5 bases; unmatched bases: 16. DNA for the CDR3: TGCGCCAGCAGGCCGACCCCTCTAGCGGGGGGGGGAGTGGAGACCCAGTACTTC. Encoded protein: CASRPTPLAGGGVETQYF.

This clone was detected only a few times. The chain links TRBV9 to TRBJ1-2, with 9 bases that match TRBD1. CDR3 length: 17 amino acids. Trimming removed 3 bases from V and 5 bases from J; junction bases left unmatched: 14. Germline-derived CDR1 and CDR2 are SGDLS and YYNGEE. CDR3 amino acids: CASSDGIGDRDIYGYTF. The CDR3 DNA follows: TGTGCCAGCAGCGACGGGATTGGGGACAGGGATATATATGGCTACACCTTC.

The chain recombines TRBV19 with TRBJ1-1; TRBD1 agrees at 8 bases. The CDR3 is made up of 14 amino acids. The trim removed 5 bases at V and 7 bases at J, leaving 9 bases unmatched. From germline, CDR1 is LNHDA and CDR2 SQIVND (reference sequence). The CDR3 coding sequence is TGTGCCAGTAGTCAACGGACCGGGACAGGTGAAGCTTTCTTT. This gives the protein CASSQRTGTGEAFF.

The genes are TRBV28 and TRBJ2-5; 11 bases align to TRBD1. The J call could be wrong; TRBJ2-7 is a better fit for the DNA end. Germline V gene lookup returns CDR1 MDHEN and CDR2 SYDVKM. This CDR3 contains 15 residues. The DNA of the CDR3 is TGTGCCAGCAGTTTATTGGGACAGGGGGAATACGAGCAGTACTTC. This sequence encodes CASSLLGQGEYEQYF.

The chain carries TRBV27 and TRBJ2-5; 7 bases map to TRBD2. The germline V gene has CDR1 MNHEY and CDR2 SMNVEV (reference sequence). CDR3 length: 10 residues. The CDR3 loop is CAAGGETQYF. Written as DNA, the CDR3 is TGTGCAGCCGGGGGGGAGACCCAGTACTTC.